This TCR beta chain was sequenced for a study of neurological immune-mediated disorders. TCRdb reprocessed the 5' RACE reads with MiXCR, giving one entry per CDR3 protein. The top ten hold less than 6% of the sample, which has more than 55,000 distinct CDR3 sequences, nearly 25% seen once. Findings of the study overall: HTLV-1-associated myelopathy had the most TCR clonal expansion, whereas multiple sclerosis had the least (lower than in healthy controls).

Trimming cost V 1 base and J 0 bases, with 23 bases left between them. Looked up from germline, CDR1 is SGHKS and CDR2 is YYEKEE (reference sequence). There are 20 residues in the CDR3. This clonotype was seen ten or more times. Its antigen is not identified. Time point meaning: technical triplicate 2. Preparation of the unsorted libraries drew on 2 million PBMCs stored at -80 C. The origin of this receptor is a man in his 60s with HTLV-1-associated myelopathy (HAM/TSP). This chain links TRBV5-5 with TRBJ2-4, with D possibly matching TRBD1 (5 bases). Material for sequencing was PBMCs. CDR3: CASSLMDQAFRGLAKNIQYF. In DNA form, the CDR3 reads TGTGCCAGCAGCTTGATGGATCAGGCCTTTAGGGGTTTAGCCAAAAACATTCAGTACTTC.